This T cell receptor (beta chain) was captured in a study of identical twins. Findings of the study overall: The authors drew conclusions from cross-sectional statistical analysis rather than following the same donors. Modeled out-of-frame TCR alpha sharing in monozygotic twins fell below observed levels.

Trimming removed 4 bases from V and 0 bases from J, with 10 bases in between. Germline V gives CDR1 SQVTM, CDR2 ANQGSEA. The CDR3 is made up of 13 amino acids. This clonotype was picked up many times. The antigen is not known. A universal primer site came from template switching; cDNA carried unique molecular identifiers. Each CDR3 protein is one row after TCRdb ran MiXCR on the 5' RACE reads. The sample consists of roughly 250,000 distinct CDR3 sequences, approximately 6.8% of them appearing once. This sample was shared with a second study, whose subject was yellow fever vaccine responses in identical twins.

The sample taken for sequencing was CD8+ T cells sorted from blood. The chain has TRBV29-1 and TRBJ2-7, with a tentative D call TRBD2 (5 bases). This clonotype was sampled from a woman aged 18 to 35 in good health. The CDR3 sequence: CSVVPRDSYEQYF. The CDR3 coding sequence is TGCAGCGTTGTGCCCCGGGACTCCTACGAGCAGTACTTC.